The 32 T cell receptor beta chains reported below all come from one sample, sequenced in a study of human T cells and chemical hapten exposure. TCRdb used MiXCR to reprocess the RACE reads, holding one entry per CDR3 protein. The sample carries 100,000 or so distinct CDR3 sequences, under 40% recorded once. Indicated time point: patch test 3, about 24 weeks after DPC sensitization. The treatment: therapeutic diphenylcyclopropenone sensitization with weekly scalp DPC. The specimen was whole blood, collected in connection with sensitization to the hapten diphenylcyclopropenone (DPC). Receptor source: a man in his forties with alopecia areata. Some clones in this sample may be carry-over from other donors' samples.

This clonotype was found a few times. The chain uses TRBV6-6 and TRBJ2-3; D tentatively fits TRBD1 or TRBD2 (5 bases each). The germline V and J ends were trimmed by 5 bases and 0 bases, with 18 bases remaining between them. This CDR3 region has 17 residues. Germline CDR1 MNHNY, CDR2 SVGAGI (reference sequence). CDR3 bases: TGTGCCAGCAGTAGGGGACCCGCGCCTTCTAGCACAGATACGCAGTATTTT. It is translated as CASSRGPAPSSTDTQYF.

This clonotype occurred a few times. CDR3 sequence: CASSPGGYGEQFF. As DNA, the CDR3 is TGTGCCAGCAGCCCCGGCGGGTACGGTGAGCAGTTCTTC. The chain has TRBV11-3 and TRBJ2-1, with D perhaps TRBD2 (5 bases). The V gene's germline CDR1 is SGHNT and CDR2 YENEEA. V was pared by 5 bases and J by 9 bases, with 14 bases between. The CDR3 consists of 13 residues.

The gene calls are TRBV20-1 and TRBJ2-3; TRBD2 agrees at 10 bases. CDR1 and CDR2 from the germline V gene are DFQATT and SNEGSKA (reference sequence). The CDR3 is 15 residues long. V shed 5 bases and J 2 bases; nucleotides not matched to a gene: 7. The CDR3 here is CSARPSGSFTDTQYF. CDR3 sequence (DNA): TGCAGTGCTCGCCCTAGCGGGAGTTTCACAGATACGCAGTATTTT.

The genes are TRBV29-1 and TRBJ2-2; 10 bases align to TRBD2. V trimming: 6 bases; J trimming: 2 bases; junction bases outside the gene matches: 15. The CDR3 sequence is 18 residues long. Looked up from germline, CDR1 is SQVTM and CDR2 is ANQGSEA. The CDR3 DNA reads TGCAGCGTGACAGGCGTAATTAGCGGGAGGACCAACACCGGGGAGCTGTTTTTT. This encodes CSVTGVISGRTNTGELFF.

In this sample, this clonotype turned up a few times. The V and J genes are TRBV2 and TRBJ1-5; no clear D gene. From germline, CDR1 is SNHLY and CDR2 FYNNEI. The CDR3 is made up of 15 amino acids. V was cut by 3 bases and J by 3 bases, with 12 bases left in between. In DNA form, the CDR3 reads TGTGCCAGCAGTGAGGTGGACGGAACCAATCAGCCCCAGCATTTT. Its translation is CASSEVDGTNQPQHF.

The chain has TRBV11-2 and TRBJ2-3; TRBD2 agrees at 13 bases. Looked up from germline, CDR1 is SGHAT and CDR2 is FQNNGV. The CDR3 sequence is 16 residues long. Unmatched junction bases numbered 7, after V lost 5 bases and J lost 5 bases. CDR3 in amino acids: CASSMRTSGSIDTQYF. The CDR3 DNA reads TGTGCCAGCAGCATGCGGACTAGCGGGAGTATAGATACGCAGTATTTT.

The CDR3 is CASTITQGASSPLHF. The CDR3 DNA reads TGTGCCAGCACCATTACTCAGGGGGCTAGCTCACCCCTCCACTTT. V usage is TRBV6-5 and J usage is TRBJ1-6; the match to TRBD1 covers 8 bases. Germline V gives CDR1 MNHEY, CDR2 SVGAGI. The CDR3 is 15 amino acids. Trimming took 7 bases from V and 10 from J; bases not matched to a gene: 12.

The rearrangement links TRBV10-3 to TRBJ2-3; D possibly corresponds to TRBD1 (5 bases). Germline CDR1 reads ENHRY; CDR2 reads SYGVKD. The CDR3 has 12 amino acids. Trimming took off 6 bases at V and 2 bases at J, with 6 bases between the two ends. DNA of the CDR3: TGTGCCATCAGCAGGGTCACAGATACGCAGTATTTT. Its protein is CAISRVTDTQYF.

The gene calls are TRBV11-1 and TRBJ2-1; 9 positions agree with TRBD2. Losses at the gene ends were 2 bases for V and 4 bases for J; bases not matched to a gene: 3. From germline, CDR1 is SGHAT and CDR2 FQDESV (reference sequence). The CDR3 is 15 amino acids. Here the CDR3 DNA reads TGTGCCAGCAGCTTAAGGCTAGCGGGGTACAATGAGCAGTTCTTC. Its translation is CASSLRLAGYNEQFF. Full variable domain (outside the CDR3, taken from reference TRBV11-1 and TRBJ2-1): EAEVAQSPRYKITEKSQAVAFWCDPISGHATLYWYRQILGQGPELLVQFQDESVVDDSQLPKDRFSAERLKGVDSTLKIQPAELGDSAMYLCASSLRLAGYNEQFFGPGTRLTVL.

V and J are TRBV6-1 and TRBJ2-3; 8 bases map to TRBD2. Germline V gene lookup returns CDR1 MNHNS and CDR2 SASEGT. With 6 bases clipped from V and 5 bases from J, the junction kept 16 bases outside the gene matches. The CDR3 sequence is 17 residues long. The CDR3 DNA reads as TGTGCCAGCAGAGTTATTAGCGGGATGACCAGCGGAGATACGCAGTATTTT. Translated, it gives CASRVISGMTSGDTQYF.

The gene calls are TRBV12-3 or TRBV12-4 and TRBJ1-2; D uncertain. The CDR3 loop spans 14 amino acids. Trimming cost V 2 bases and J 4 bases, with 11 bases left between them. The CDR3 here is CASSLSQSSYGYTF. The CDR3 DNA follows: TGTGCCAGCAGTTTAAGTCAATCTAGCTATGGCTACACCTTC.

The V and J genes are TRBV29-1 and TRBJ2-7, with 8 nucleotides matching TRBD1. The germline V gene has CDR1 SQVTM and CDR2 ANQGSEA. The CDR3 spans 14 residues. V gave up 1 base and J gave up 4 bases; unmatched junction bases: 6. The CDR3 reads CSVEGPTGAYEQYF. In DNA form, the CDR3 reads TGCAGCGTTGAAGGCCCGACAGGGGCTTACGAGCAGTACTTC.

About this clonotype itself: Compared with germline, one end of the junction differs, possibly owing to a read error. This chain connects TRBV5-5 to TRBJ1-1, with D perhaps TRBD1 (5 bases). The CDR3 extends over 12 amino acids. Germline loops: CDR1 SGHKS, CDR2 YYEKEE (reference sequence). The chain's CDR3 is CAISFRDTEAFF. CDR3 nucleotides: TGTGCCATCAGCTTCAGGGACACTGAAGCTTTCTTT.

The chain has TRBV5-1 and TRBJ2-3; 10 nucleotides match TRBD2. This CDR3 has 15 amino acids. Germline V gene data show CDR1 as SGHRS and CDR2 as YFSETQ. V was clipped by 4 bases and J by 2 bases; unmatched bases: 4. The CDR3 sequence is CASSTLAGDTDTQYF. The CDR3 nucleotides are TGCGCCAGCAGCACCCTAGCGGGAGACACAGATACGCAGTATTTT.

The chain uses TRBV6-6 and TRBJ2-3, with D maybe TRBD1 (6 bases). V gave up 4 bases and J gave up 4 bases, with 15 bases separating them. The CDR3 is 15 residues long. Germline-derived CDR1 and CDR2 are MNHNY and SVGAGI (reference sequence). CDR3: CASSSTGSPPDTQYF. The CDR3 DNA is TGTGCCAGCAGTTCTACAGGGTCTCCCCCAGATACGCAGTATTTT.

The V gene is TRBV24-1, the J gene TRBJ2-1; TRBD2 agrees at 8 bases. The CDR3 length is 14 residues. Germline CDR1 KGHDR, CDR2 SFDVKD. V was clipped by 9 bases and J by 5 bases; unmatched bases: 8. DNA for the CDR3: TGTGCCACCCAAAGGAGCGGGGGAGACAATGAGCAGTTCTTC. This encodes CATQRSGGDNEQFF.

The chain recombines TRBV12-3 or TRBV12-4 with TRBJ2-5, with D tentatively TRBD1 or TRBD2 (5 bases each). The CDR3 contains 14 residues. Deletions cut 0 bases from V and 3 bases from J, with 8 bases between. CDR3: CASSLAGTEETQYF. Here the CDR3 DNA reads TGTGCCAGCAGTTTAGCCGGGACCGAAGAGACCCAGTACTTC.

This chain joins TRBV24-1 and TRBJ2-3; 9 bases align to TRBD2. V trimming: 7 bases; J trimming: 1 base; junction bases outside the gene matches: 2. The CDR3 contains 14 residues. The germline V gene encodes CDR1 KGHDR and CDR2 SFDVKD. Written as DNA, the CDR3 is TGTGCCACCAGCCGGACTAGCGGCACAGATACGCAGTATTTT. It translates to CATSRTSGTDTQYF.

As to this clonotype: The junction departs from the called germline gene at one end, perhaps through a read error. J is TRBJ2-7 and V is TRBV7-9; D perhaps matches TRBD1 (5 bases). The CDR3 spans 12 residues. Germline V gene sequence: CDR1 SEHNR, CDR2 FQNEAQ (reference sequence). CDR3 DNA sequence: TGTGCCAGCAGCACCAGAGGACAAGATGTGGACTTC. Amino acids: CASSTRGQDVDF.

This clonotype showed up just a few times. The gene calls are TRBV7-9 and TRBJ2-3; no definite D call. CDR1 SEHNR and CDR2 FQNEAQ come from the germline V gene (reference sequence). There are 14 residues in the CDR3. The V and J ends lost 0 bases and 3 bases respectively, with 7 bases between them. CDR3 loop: CASSLAPTTDTQYF. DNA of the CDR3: TGTGCCAGCAGCTTAGCACCGACAACAGATACGCAGTATTTT.

In DNA form, the CDR3 reads TGTGCCACCACCTTACTAGCGGTGAGCACAGATACGCAGTATTTT. Amino acid sequence: CATTLLAVSTDTQYF. The chain recombines TRBV6-5 with TRBJ2-3; TRBD2 agrees at 8 bases. V was pared by 10 bases and J by 0 bases, with 9 bases of the junction left unmatched. The CDR3 is 15 amino acids. Germline V gene sequence: CDR1 MNHEY, CDR2 SVGAGI.

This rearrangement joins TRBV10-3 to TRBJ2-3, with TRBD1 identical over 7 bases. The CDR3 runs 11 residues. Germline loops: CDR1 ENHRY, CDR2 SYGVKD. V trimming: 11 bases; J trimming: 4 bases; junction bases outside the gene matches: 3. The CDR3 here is CAVTGADTQYF. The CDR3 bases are TGTGCCGTAACAGGGGCAGATACGCAGTATTTT.

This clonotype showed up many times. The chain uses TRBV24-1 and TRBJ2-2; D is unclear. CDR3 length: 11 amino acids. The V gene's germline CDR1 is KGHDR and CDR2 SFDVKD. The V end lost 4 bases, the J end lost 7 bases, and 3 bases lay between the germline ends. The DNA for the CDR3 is TGTGCCACCAGTGAAATCGGGGAGCTGTTTTTT. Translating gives CATSEIGELFF.

CDR3 bases: TGTGCCAGCAGCGTAGAAGGGGTAGCGGGCGGTACCTACGAGCAGTACTTC. Translating gives CASSVEGVAGGTYEQYF. The chain joins TRBV9 to TRBJ2-7, with 7 nucleotides matching TRBD2. Germline CDR1 and CDR2: SGDLS and YYNGEE. The CDR3 has 17 amino acids. J gave up 2 bases and V 0 bases, and 11 bases lay outside the gene matches.

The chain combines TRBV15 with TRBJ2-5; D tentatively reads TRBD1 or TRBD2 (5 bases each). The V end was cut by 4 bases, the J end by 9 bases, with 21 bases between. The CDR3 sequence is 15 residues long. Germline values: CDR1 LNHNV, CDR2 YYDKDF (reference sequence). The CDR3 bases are TGTGCCACCAGCAACGGGGCAGAACCTTCTATGGCCCAGTACTTC. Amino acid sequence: CATSNGAEPSMAQYF.

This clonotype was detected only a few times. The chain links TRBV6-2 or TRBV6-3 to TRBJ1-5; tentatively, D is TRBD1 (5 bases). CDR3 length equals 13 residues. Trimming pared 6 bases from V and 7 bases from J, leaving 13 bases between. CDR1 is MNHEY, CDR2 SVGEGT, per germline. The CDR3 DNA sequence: TGTGCCAGCAGCCCGGACACTCGGCAGCCCCAGCATTTT. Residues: CASSPDTRQPQHF.

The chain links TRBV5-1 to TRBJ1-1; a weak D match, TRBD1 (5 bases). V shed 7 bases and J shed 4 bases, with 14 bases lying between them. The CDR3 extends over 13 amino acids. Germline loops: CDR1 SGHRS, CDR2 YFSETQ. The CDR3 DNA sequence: TGCGCCAGCCGGACACATTTCACCACTGAAGCTTTCTTT. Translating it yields CASRTHFTTEAFF.

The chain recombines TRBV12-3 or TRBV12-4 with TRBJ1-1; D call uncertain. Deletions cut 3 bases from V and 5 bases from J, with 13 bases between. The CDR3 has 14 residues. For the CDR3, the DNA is TGTGCCAGCAGTTTTGGCCATGGGGAGACTGAAGCTTTCTTT. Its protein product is CASSFGHGETEAFF.

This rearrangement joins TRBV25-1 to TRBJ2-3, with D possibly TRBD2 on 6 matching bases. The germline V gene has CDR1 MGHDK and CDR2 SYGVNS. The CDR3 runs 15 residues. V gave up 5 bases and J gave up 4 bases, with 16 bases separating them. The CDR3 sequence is CASSKPGPSADTQYF. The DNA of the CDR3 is TGTGCCAGCAGTAAACCGGGCCCTAGCGCAGATACGCAGTATTTT.

The CDR3: CASGHPGELGTYEQYV. The DNA for the CDR3 is TGTGCCAGCGGACACCCGGGGGAGTTAGGAACCTACGAGCAGTACGTC. The rearrangement links TRBV6-6 to TRBJ2-7, with TRBD2 as a possible D gene (6 bases). CDR3 size: 16 residues. Looked up from germline, CDR1 is MNHNY and CDR2 is SVGAGI (reference sequence). V shed 8 bases and J shed 2 bases, with 22 bases lying between them.

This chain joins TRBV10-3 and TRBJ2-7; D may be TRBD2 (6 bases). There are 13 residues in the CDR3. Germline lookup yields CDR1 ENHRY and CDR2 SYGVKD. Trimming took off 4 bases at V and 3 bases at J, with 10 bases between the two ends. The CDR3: CAISGLEIYEQYF. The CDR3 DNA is TGTGCCATCAGTGGACTAGAAATCTACGAGCAGTACTTC.

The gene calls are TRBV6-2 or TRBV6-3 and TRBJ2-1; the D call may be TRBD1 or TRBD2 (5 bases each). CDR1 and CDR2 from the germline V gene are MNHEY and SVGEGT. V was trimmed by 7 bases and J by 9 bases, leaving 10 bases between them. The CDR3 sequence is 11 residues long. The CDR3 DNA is TGTGCCAGCATGAGGGACGGTGAGCAGTTCTTC. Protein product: CASMRDGEQFF.